Reported below is one TCR beta chain. Its target is unknown. CDR3 size: 16 residues. Germline CDR1 reads MNHEY; CDR2 reads SVGAGI. J gave up 5 bases and V 6 bases, and 11 bases lay outside the gene matches. A distinct unique molecular identifier was carried by each TCR cDNA molecule. MiXCR, run by TCRdb on the 5' RACE reads, gives a single entry per CDR3 protein. The sample holds around 60,000 distinct CDR3 sequences, 7.5% to 9% seen once. Time point denoted: sample taken at primary tumor resection. Whole RNA was taken from tumor, nontumor lung or frozen PBMC; it was then sequenced unsorted. These data come from a study of spatial heterogeneity in lung cancer. As for the study in general: Mean representation of each unique TCR and UMI combination in the raw reads exceeded nine occurrences.

Whole-study findings and limits: Follow-up blood showed ubiquitous expanded tumor TCRs less than blood at resection did.

J is TRBJ2-5 and V is TRBV6-5; 11 nucleotides match TRBD2. Material: PBMCs, obtained at surgery. This TCR was sampled from a female donor with early-stage non-small cell lung cancer. The CDR3 DNA sequence: TGTGCCAGCAGACAACCTACTAGCGGGAGCGGGGAGACCCAGTACTTC. It encodes CASRQPTSGSGETQYF.